The present TCR beta chain was sequenced within a study of blood T cells in healthy people across ages. Next came a second PCR, run for about 7 to 12 cycles, which used a sample-barcoded 5' primer along with a J-beta primer mix. TCRdb re-analysed the 5' RACE reads in MiXCR, keeping a single row per CDR3 protein. The profile shows approximately 800,000 distinct CDR3 sequences, approximately 24% of them singletons. CDR1 is GTSNPN and CDR2 is SVGIG in the germline V gene (reference sequence). The junction had 5 bases not matched to a gene; V was cut back by 1 base and J by 4 bases. The CDR3 extends over 15 amino acids. The sample was also reused in another study, on T cells of mothers and their children. That work contributes: Overlap ran slightly, non-significantly higher for related than unrelated mother-child pairs.

Source material: blood. The gene calls are TRBV30 and TRBJ2-5; the match to TRBD2 covers 11 bases. This TCR came from a boy between 10 and 17 years old in good health. The CDR3 bases are TGTGCCTGGAGTGGTCCTAGCGGGGGGCGAGAGACCCAGTACTTC. It yields the protein CAWSGPSGGRETQYF.